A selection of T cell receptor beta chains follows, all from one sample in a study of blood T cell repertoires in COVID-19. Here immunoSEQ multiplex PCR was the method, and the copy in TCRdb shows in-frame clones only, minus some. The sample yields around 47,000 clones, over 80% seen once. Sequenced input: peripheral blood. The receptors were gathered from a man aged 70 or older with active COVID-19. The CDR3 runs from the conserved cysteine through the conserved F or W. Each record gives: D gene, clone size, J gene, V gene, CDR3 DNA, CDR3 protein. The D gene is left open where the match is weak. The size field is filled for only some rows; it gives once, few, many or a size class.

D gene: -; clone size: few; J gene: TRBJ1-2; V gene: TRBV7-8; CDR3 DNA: TGTGCCAGCAGCTTAGACAGGGATGTAGGCTACACCTTC; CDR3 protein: CASSLDRDVGYTF
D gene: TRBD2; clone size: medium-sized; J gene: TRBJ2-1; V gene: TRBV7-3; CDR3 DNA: TGTGCCAGCAGCTCCCTAGCGGGGGGGCTGAATGAGCAGTTCTTC; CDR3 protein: CASSSLAGGLNEQFF
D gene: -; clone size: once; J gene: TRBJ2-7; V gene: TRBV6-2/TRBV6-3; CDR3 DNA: TGTGCCAGCAGTTACTGGCCCCGAAACTACGAGCAGTACTTC; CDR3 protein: CASSYWPRNYEQYF
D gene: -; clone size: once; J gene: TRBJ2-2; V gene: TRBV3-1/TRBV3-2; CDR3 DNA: TGTGCCAGCAGCCAAGAAGGAGGGACCGGGGAGCTGTTTTTT; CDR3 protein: CASSQEGGTGELFF
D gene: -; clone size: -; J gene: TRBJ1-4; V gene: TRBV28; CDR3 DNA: TGTGCCAGCAGCCCCCAAGGCGGAGGACTAGAAAAACTGTTTTTT; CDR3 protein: CASSPQGGGLEKLFF
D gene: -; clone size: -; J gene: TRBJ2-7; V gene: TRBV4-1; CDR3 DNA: TGCGCCAGCAGCCAAGGGAGGTTGCAGTACTTC; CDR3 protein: CASSQGRLQYF
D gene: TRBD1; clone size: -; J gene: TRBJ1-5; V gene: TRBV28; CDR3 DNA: TGTGCCAGCAGTTTAACAGGACAGGGGATGCGGCCCCAGCATTTT; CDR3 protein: CASSLTGQGMRPQHF
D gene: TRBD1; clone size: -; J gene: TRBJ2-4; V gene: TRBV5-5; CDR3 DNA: TGTGCCAGCAGCCGTGGACAGGGTAACATTCAGTACTTC; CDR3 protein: CASSRGQGNIQYF
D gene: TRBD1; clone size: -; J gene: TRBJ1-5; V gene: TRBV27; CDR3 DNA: TGTGCCAGCAGTTCCCGGACAGGGCTAAATCAGCCCCAGCATTTT; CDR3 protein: CASSSRTGLNQPQHF
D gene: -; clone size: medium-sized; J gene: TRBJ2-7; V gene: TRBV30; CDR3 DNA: TGTGCCTGGAGTGTACTACAGGACTCCTACGAGCAGTACTTC; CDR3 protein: CAWSVLQDSYEQYF
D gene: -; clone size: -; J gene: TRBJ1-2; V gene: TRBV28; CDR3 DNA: TGTGCCAGCAGAGCAGGGTCGGCTGGCTACACCTTC; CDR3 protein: CASRAGSAGYTF
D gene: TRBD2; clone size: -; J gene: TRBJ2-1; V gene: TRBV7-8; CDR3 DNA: TGTGCCAGCAGCTTACAAGGTAGCGGGGGCCTCAATGAGCAGTTCTTC; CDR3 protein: CASSLQGSGGLNEQFF
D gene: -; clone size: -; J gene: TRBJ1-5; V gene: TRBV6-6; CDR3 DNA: TGTGCCAGCAGTTCCTACGGACACTTGGGTCAGCCCCAGCATTTT; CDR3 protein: CASSSYGHLGQPQHF
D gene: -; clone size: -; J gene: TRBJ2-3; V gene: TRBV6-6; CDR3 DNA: TGTGCCAGCAGTTACCCCCCTAGTTCCCAGACGCAGTATTTT; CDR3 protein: CASSYPPSSQTQYF
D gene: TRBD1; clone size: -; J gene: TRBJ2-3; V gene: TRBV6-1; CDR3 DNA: TGTGCCAGCAGTGAACGGGACAGGGGTCTAGATACGCAGTATTTT; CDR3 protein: CASSERDRGLDTQYF
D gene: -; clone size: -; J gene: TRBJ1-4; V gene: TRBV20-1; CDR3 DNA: TGCAGTGCTAGTTTAGGAGTTAATGAAAAACTGTTTTTT; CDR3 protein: CSASLGVNEKLFF
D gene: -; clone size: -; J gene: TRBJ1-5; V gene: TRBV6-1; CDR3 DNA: TGTGCCAGCAGTGAGTCATCGCAGGGCAATCAGCCCCAGCATTTT; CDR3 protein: CASSESSQGNQPQHF
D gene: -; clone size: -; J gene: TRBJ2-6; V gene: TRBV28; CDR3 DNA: TGTGCCAGCAAAGGGGGGGGCTCTGGGGCCAACGTCCTGACTTTC; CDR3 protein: CASKGGGSGANVLTF
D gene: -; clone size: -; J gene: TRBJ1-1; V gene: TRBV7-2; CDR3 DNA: TGTGCCAGCGGATCAGACAGCAACACTGAAGCTTTCTTT; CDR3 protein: CASGSDSNTEAFF
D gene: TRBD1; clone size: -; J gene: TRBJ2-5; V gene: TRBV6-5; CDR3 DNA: TGTGCCACCCGATCCGGACAGGGGACTCAAGAGACCCAGTACTTC; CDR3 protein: CATRSGQGTQETQYF
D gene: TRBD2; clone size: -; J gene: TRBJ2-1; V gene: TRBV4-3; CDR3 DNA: TGCGCCAGCAGCCTCACTAGCGGGACGAAGGAGCAGTTCTTC; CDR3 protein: CASSLTSGTKEQFF
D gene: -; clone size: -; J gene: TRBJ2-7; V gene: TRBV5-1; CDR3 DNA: TGCGCCAGCAGCTTGGACAGGGTGACGAGCGAGCAGTACTTC; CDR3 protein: CASSLDRVTSEQYF
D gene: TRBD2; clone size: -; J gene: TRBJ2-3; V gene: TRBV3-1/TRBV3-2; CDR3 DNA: TGTGCCAGCAGCCAAGGGGGACTAGCGACAGATACGCAGTATTTT; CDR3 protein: CASSQGGLATDTQYF
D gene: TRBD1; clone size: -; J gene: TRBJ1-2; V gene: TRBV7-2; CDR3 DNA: TGTGCCAGCAACCTATACAGGGGTGCTGGCTACACCTTC; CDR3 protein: CASNLYRGAGYTF
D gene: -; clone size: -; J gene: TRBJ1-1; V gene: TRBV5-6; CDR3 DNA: TGTGCCAGCAGCTTGCGTGGCAGGGGTCAAAGCACTGAAGCTTTCTTT; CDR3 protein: CASSLRGRGQSTEAFF
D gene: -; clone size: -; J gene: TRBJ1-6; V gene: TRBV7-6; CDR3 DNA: TGTGCCAGCAGCTTAGGCTGGCGGAGCTCCTATAATTCACCCCTCCACTTT; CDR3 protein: CASSLGWRSSYNSPLHF
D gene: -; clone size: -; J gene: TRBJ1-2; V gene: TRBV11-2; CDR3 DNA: TGTGCCAGCAGCTTAGTCGGCCAGGGAACTGAAGATGGCTACACCTTC; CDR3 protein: CASSLVGQGTEDGYTF